One and the same sample provided the 15 T cell receptor beta chains below, sequenced in a study of shared clonotypes between healthy human individuals. Repertoires were generated with immunoSEQ multiplex PCR, while TCRdb's copy carries only in-frame clones and drops some. The sample consists of 1,400,000 or so clones, 98% of them appearing once. Sequencing input: naive CD4+ T cells sorted from blood. The subset here: CD45RA+ positively selected. All receptors come from a young man in good health.

The genes are TRBV2 and TRBJ2-3; TRBD1 matches 7 bases. This CDR3 has 12 amino acids. Per the germline V gene, CDR1 is SNHLY and CDR2 is FYNNEI. The ends lost 10 bases at V and 1 base at J; junction bases unmatched: 2. The CDR3 nucleotides read TGTGCCACTGGACAGGGCACAGATACGCAGTATTTT. Translation gives CATGQGTDTQYF.

A remark on this clone: Other nucleotide sequences in the sample specify the same CDR3. The chain uses TRBV11-2 and TRBJ2-7, with a tentative D call TRBD2 (5 bases). V was pared by 4 bases and J by 2 bases, with 12 bases between. The CDR3 contains 14 residues. Germline V lookup: CDR1 SGHAT, CDR2 FQNNGV. The CDR3 loop reads CASSSAGMTYEQYF. The CDR3 nucleotides are TGTGCCAGCAGCTCTGCCGGGATGACCTACGAGCAGTACTTC. Looking up the rest from reference TRBV11-2 and TRBJ2-7 gives the full variable domain: EAGVAQSPRYKIIEKRQSVAFWCNPISGHATLYWYQQILGQGPKLLIQFQNNGVVDDSQLPKDRFSAERLKGVDSTLKIQPAKLEDSAVYLCASSSAGMTYEQYFGPGTRLTVT.

The chain couples TRBV4-1 to TRBJ2-7; D is perhaps TRBD1 (6 bases). The CDR3 consists of 17 residues. Per the germline V gene, CDR1 is MGHRA and CDR2 is YSYEKL. V lost 2 bases and J lost 0, with 17 bases in between. The CDR3 nucleotides read TGCGCCAGCAGCCAACCTAATTCCCGGACAGACTCCTACGAGCAGTACTTC. Protein: CASSQPNSRTDSYEQYF.

The chain links TRBV18 to TRBJ2-1; the match to TRBD2 covers 13 bases. The ends lost 2 bases at V and 2 bases at J; junction bases unmatched: 3. The CDR3 length is 17 residues. CDR1 and CDR2 from the germline V gene are KGHSH and LQKENI. CDR3 in DNA: TGTGCCAGCTCACCAAGGACTAGCGGGAGTACCTACAATGAGCAGTTCTTC. It translates to CASSPRTSGSTYNEQFF.

The chain uses TRBV4-3 and TRBJ2-2, with 9 bases lining up with TRBD2. V was pared by 0 bases and J by 5 bases, with 7 bases of the junction left unmatched. The CDR3 has 17 residues. Germline CDR1 LGHNA, CDR2 YSLEER. The CDR3 reads CASSQDISGRTTGELFF. Written as DNA, the CDR3 is TGCGCCAGCAGCCAAGACATAAGCGGGAGGACAACCGGGGAGCTGTTTTTT.

This chain links TRBV6-5 with TRBJ2-3, with 8 bases aligning to TRBD2. V shed 8 bases and J 0 bases; nucleotides not matched to a gene: 4. The CDR3 is made up of 14 amino acids. From germline, CDR1 is MNHEY and CDR2 SVGAGI. The CDR3 is CASGREESTDTQYF. Here the CDR3 DNA reads TGTGCCAGCGGGCGGGAGGAGAGCACAGATACGCAGTATTTT.

The genes are TRBV2 and TRBJ2-1, with 7 bases fitting TRBD1. This CDR3 contains 16 residues. The junction had 5 bases not matched to a gene; V was cut back by 2 bases and J by 1 base. Germline values: CDR1 SNHLY, CDR2 FYNNEI. The CDR3 nucleotides read TGTGCCAGCAGTGAAATCAGGGGGAAATCCTACAATGAGCAGTTCTTC. It codes for CASSEIRGKSYNEQFF.

The rearrangement joins TRBV28 to TRBJ2-7, with D perhaps matching TRBD2 (6 bases). V lost 7 bases and J lost 3, with 13 bases in between. CDR3 size: 13 residues. Germline lookup yields CDR1 MDHEN and CDR2 SYDVKM. The CDR3 region has the DNA TGTGCCAGCAAAAACGGGGGTATCTACGAGCAGTACTTC. The encoded protein is CASKNGGIYEQYF.

V is TRBV6-5 and J is TRBJ1-2; D is unresolved. Trimming left V 5 bases short and J 6 bases short, with 10 bases between. The germline gives CDR1 MNHEY, CDR2 SVGAGI. CDR3 length equals 12 residues. This CDR3 is CASSPGPDGYTF. In nucleotides, the CDR3 is TGTGCCAGCAGTCCGGGTCCGGATGGCTACACCTTC.

The chain combines TRBV6-1 with TRBJ2-7, with TRBD2 matching 10 bases. The J segment lost 5 bases and the V segment lost 6 bases, leaving 10 bases of the junction unmatched. The CDR3 totals 15 residues. CDR1 is MNHNS and CDR2 is SASEGT in the germline V gene. The CDR3 bases are TGTGCCAGCAGACTCTTAGCGGGAGGTAGTCACGAGCAGTACTTC. Its protein is CASRLLAGGSHEQYF.

This clone has a single count. The chain is built from TRBV4-1 and TRBJ2-3, with a tentative D call TRBD2 (6 bases). The V end lost 4 bases, the J end lost 2 bases, and 10 bases lay between the germline ends. The CDR3 runs 14 residues. From germline, CDR1 is MGHRA and CDR2 YSYEKL. DNA for the CDR3: TGCGCCAGCAGCCTCGGACTACTCACAGATACGCAGTATTTT. Protein sequence: CASSLGLLTDTQYF.

V is TRBV2 and J is TRBJ2-3, with TRBD1 matching 9 bases. CDR1 is SNHLY, CDR2 FYNNEI, per germline. The CDR3 is 15 residues long. Trimming removed 7 bases from V and 6 bases from J; junction bases left unmatched: 11. As DNA, the CDR3 is TGTGCCAGCAAGGGGGACAGGGCCCTGGGGGATACGCAGTATTTT. Translating gives CASKGDRALGDTQYF.

V gene TRBV18 combines with J gene TRBJ1-2; TRBD1 agrees at 7 bases. Germline loops: CDR1 KGHSH, CDR2 LQKENI. This CDR3 is 14 amino acids long. V dropped 3 bases and J dropped 5; count of bases not matched to a gene: 6. The CDR3 sequence is CASSPGRDSYGYTF. DNA for the CDR3: TGTGCCAGCTCACCCGGAAGGGACAGTTATGGCTACACCTTC.

The chain uses TRBV28 and TRBJ2-1; 11 bases align to TRBD1. The CDR3 covers 18 residues. From germline, CDR1 is MDHEN and CDR2 SYDVKM. Germline trimming cut 2 bases from V and 5 bases from J; bases unmatched to any gene: 11. The CDR3 DNA follows: TGTGCCAGCAGTTTACCGGCACACGGGACAGGGGGACACAATGAGCAGTTCTTC. As protein: CASSLPAHGTGGHNEQFF.

The gene calls are TRBV5-4 and TRBJ2-7, with 9 bases matching TRBD1. Germline lookup yields CDR1 SGHNT and CDR2 YYREEE (reference sequence). This CDR3 has 15 residues. The J segment lost 1 base and the V segment lost 3 bases, leaving 5 bases of the junction unmatched. The CDR3 DNA follows: TGTGCCAGCAGCTCTGCCGGGACAGGGTCCTACGAGCAGTACTTC. As protein: CASSSAGTGSYEQYF.